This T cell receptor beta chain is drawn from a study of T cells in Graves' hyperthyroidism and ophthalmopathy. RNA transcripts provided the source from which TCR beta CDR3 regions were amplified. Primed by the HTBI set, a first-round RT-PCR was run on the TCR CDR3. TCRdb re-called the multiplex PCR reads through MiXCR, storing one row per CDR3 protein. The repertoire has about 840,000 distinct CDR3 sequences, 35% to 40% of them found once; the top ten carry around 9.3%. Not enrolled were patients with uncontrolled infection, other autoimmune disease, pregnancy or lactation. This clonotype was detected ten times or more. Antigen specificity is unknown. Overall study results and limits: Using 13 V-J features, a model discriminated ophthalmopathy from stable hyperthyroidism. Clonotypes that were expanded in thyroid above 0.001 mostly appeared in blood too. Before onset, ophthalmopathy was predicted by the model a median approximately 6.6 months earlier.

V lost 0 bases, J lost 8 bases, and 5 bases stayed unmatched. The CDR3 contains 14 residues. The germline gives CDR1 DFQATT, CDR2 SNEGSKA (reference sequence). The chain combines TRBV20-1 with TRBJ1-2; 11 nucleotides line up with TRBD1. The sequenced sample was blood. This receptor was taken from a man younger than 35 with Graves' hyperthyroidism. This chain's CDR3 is CSARDAGQGEGYTF. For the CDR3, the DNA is TGCAGTGCTAGAGATGCGGGACAGGGGGAGGGCTACACCTTC.